The 14 T cell receptor beta chains in this list originate from one sample, sequenced in a study of cytomegalovirus exposure and HLA in healthy donors. Both 60 Vbeta primers and 13 Jbeta primers went into the PCR. Here immunoSEQ multiplex PCR was the method, and the copy in TCRdb shows in-frame clones only, minus some. In the table there are about 90,000 clones, approximately 90% of which are singletons. Material: PBMCs. These receptors were collected from a man between 18 and 35 years old in good health and CMV-seronegative.

This clone was seen just once. The chain recombines TRBV25-1 with TRBJ1-4; a possible D gene is TRBD1 (5 bases). Germline lookup yields CDR1 MGHDK and CDR2 SYGVNS. The CDR3 is 14 residues long. V dropped 5 bases and J dropped 6 bases, with 13 bases sitting between them. The CDR3 loop reads CASSRMGGDEKLFF. Here the CDR3 DNA reads TGTGCCAGCAGTCGGATGGGGGGGGATGAAAAACTGTTTTTT.

The V call is TRBV5-1, the J call TRBJ1-1; the D gene is possibly TRBD1 (6 bases). Deletions cut 0 bases from V and 8 bases from J, with 11 bases between. Germline V gene lookup returns CDR1 SGHRS and CDR2 YFSETQ. The CDR3 runs to 13 residues. CDR3 protein: CASSLAPRGEAFF. The DNA of the CDR3 is TGCGCCAGCAGCTTGGCCCCTAGGGGGGAAGCTTTCTTT.

The V and J genes are TRBV9 and TRBJ2-7; 9 bases match TRBD1. Germline V gene data show CDR1 as SGDLS and CDR2 as YYNGEE. Trimming cost V 5 bases and J 3 bases; bases outside gene matches: 6. CDR3 length: 14 amino acids. As DNA, the CDR3 is TGTGCCAGCAGTCTTGACAGGGGGGGCTACGAGCAGTACTTC. This encodes CASSLDRGGYEQYF.

CDR3 protein: CASSRPGQGLGNEQFF. CDR3 DNA: TGTGCCAGCAGCCGACCGGGACAGGGACTTGGCAATGAGCAGTTCTTC. This chain connects TRBV7-8 to TRBJ2-1; 9 bases align to TRBD1. V lost 5 bases, J lost 6 bases, and 11 bases stayed unmatched. CDR3 length: 16 amino acids. CDR1 and CDR2 (germline): SGHVS, FQNEAQ.

The rearrangement uses TRBV7-2 and TRBJ2-7; the D gene is possibly TRBD1 (6 bases). This CDR3 is built from 13 residues. Germline V gene sequence: CDR1 SGHTA, CDR2 FQGNSA. V shed 5 bases and J shed 7 bases, with 15 bases lying between them. DNA of the CDR3: TGTGCCAGCAGCCCCCAGCAGGGGAGAGAGCAGTACTTC. Protein sequence: CASSPQQGREQYF.

CDR3 amino acids: CASSSQDWGDEQFF. In nucleotides, the CDR3 is TGTGCCAGCAGCTCGCAGGACTGGGGGGATGAGCAGTTCTTC. V usage is TRBV13 and J usage is TRBJ2-1; tentatively, D is TRBD2 (6 bases). V dropped 4 bases and J dropped 8 bases, with 15 bases sitting between them. This CDR3 is 14 amino acids long. CDR1 is PRHDT, CDR2 FYEKMQ, per germline (reference sequence).

This chain connects TRBV4-2 to TRBJ2-7, with TRBD2 identical over 13 bases. Germline-derived CDR1 and CDR2 are LGHNA and YNFKEQ. V dropped 1 base and J dropped 2; count of bases not matched to a gene: 5. CDR3 length: 17 residues. The CDR3: CASSQAALAGGPYEQYF. DNA of the CDR3: TGTGCCAGCAGCCAAGCGGCACTAGCGGGAGGGCCCTACGAGCAGTACTTC.

The chain uses TRBV28 and TRBJ2-1; no firm D call. The germline V gene encodes CDR1 MDHEN and CDR2 SYDVKM. The CDR3 contains 13 residues. Trimming pared 10 bases from V and 5 bases from J, leaving 15 bases between. CDR3 coding DNA: TGTGCCACCCATCTCTCCCCTAACAATGAGCAGTTCTTC. Its protein product is CATHLSPNNEQFF.

This chain connects TRBV7-2 to TRBJ2-7, with D unclear. V gave up 5 bases and J gave up 3 bases, with 17 bases separating them. This CDR3 is built from 15 residues. Germline V CDR1 and CDR2: SGHTA, FQGNSA. CDR3 DNA sequence: TGTGCCAGCAGCACCCTGTTTGCCAGAAACTACGAGCAGTACTTC. Its translation: CASSTLFARNYEQYF.

This chain joins TRBV6-6 and TRBJ2-1, with D maybe TRBD1 (5 bases). The length of the CDR3 is 13 residues. Germline assignment: CDR1 MNHNY and CDR2 SVGAGI (reference sequence). V lost 8 bases, J lost 2 bases, and 10 bases lay in between. CDR3 bases: TGTGCCAGCGCGACAGCGACCTACAATGAGCAGTTCTTC. It encodes CASATATYNEQFF.

The V call is TRBV2, the J call TRBJ2-3; 9 nucleotides agree with TRBD2. The CDR3 sequence is 15 residues long. V was pared by 1 base and J by 2 bases, with 1 base of the junction left unmatched. From germline, CDR1 is SNHLY and CDR2 FYNNEI. The chain's CDR3 is CASSEGLAATDTQYF. CDR3 sequence (DNA): TGTGCCAGCAGTGAAGGACTAGCGGCCACAGATACGCAGTATTTT.

This clone occurred once. CDR3 sequence reads: CAGRGRENTEAFF. The DNA for the CDR3 is TGTGCCGGGCGTGGGAGGGAGAACACTGAAGCTTTCTTT. The V and J genes are TRBV19 and TRBJ1-1; D is unresolved. Germline V lookup: CDR1 LNHDA, CDR2 SQIVND (reference sequence). This CDR3 is 13 amino acids long. Trimming removed 11 bases from V and 1 base from J, with 14 bases in between.

To note about this clone: The junction departs from the called germline gene at one end, perhaps through a read error. The rearrangement uses TRBV7-9 and TRBJ2-7, with D perhaps TRBD1 (6 bases). CDR1 and CDR2 (germline): SEHNR, FQNEAQ (reference sequence). The CDR3 is 15 amino acids. CDR3 protein: CSSSLQGGPSKEQYF. CDR3 nucleotides: TGTTCCAGCAGCCTACAGGGCGGACCCTCTAAGGAGCAGTACTTC.

The rearrangement joins TRBV7-8 to TRBJ2-7; 9 bases fit TRBD2. Per the germline V gene, CDR1 is SGHVS and CDR2 is FQNEAQ. This CDR3 is built from 15 residues. V lost 1 base and J lost 2; bases outside the gene matches: 3. CDR3 amino acids: CASSLGTSATYEQYF. CDR3 sequence (DNA): TGTGCCAGCAGCTTAGGGACTAGCGCTACCTACGAGCAGTACTTC.